The 10 T cell receptor beta chains given below trace back to one sample, sequenced in a study of T-cell memory formation after mild COVID-19. Via MiXCR, TCRdb re-called the 5' RACE reads, giving one row per CDR3 protein. The repertoire holds 150,000 or so distinct CDR3 sequences, with around 10% as singletons. The specimen sequenced was PBMCs or a T cell subset sorted from them (not recorded which). These receptors were taken from a man aged 18 to 29 who had mild COVID-19 (a few samples of this study predate the infection). Cell type and time point are not known.

V gene TRBV11-2 combines with J gene TRBJ2-5; D gene ambiguous. The germline V gene has CDR1 SGHAT and CDR2 FQNNGV. The V and J ends lost 0 bases and 4 bases respectively, with 6 bases between them. The CDR3 is made up of 13 amino acids. DNA for the CDR3: TGTGCCAGCAGCTTAGAGGAGACAGAGACCCAGTACTTC. Residues: CASSLEETETQYF.

The chain combines TRBV5-1 with TRBJ2-3, with 10 bases lining up with TRBD2. Germline trimming cut 4 bases from V and 4 bases from J; bases unmatched to any gene: 9. CDR1 is SGHRS and CDR2 is YFSETQ in the germline V gene. CDR3 length: 16 amino acids. This CDR3 reads CASSVSAGGRPDTQYF. The CDR3 DNA follows: TGCGCCAGCAGCGTGTCAGCGGGGGGGCGTCCAGATACGCAGTATTTT.

This clonotype turned up a few times. One end of the junction is discordant with germline, which a read error may explain. CDR3 bases: TGTGCCAGCAGGGAATACGGCACTGAAGCTTTCTTT. This codes for CASREYGTEAFF. This chain links TRBV25-1 with TRBJ1-1; no clear D gene. The CDR3 sequence is 12 residues long. Per germline, CDR1 MGHDK and CDR2 SYGVNS.

The gene calls are TRBV11-3 and TRBJ1-1, with 7 nucleotides matching TRBD1. The CDR3 has 13 amino acids. Germline CDR1 is SGHNT and CDR2 is YENEEA. The junction had 3 bases not matched to a gene; V was cut back by 3 bases and J by 5 bases. Written as DNA, the CDR3 is TGTGCCAGCAGCTTGACAGGGAGAACTGAAGCTTTCTTT. Amino acids: CASSLTGRTEAFF. The variable domain in full, with the rest retrieved from reference TRBV11-3 and TRBJ1-1, is EAGVVQSPRYKIIEKKQPVAFWCNPISGHNTLYWYLQNLGQGPELLIRYENEEAVDDSQLPKDRFSAERLKGVDSTLKIQPAELGDSAVYLCASSLTGRTEAFFGQGTRLTVV.

The sample holds a few counts of this clonotype. The V and J genes are TRBV18 and TRBJ1-5; TRBD1 matches 8 bases. Unmatched junction bases numbered 10, after V lost 2 bases and J lost 7 bases. The germline V gene encodes CDR1 KGHSH and CDR2 LQKENI. The CDR3 sequence is 16 residues long. The CDR3 loop is CASSPSQGASGQPQHF. The CDR3 DNA reads as TGTGCCAGCTCACCAAGCCAGGGGGCATCTGGACAGCCCCAGCATTTT.

The CDR3 is CASSPPDLEGYGYTF. The CDR3, as DNA: TGTGCCAGCAGTCCCCCGGACCTAGAGGGCTATGGCTACACCTTC. V gene TRBV28 combines with J gene TRBJ1-2; no reliable D call. Germline V gene lookup returns CDR1 MDHEN and CDR2 SYDVKM. The ends were cut back, 5 bases at V and 4 bases at J, with 17 bases in the middle. The CDR3 is 15 residues long.

This clonotype was found many times. V and J are TRBV7-6 and TRBJ2-1; 10 bases match TRBD1. The V gene end was trimmed by 3 bases and the J gene end by 3 bases; junction bases not matched to a gene: 2. The CDR3 has 15 residues. Germline CDR1 SGHVS, CDR2 FNYEAQ. DNA for the CDR3: TGTGCCAGCAGCTTCCGGGACAGGGGCTACAATGAGCAGTTCTTC. Translating gives CASSFRDRGYNEQFF. Together with reference TRBV7-6 and TRBJ2-1, the CDR3 gives the full variable domain: GAGVSQSPRYKVTKRGQDVALRCDPISGHVSLYWYRQALGQGPEFLTYFNYEAQQDKSGLPNDRFSAERPEGSISTLTIQRTEQRDSAMYRCASSFRDRGYNEQFFGPGTRLTVL.

This clonotype came up many times. The chain combines TRBV7-6 with TRBJ2-5, with D perhaps matching TRBD1 (5 bases). Germline values: CDR1 SGHVS, CDR2 FNYEAQ. V was cut by 5 bases and J by 4 bases, with 14 bases left in between. The CDR3 runs to 14 residues. CDR3 sequence (DNA): TGTGCCAGCAGCGCAGGGTTGAACCGAGAGACCCAGTACTTC. It codes for CASSAGLNRETQYF. Supplemented by reference TRBV7-6 and TRBJ2-5, the full variable domain reads GAGVSQSPRYKVTKRGQDVALRCDPISGHVSLYWYRQALGQGPEFLTYFNYEAQQDKSGLPNDRFSAERPEGSISTLTIQRTEQRDSAMYRCASSAGLNRETQYFGPGTRLLVL.

In its sample, this clonotype was seen a few times. This chain links TRBV30 with TRBJ2-5, with D tentatively TRBD2 (5 bases). The CDR3 totals 13 residues. CDR1 is GTSNPN, CDR2 SVGIG, per germline (reference sequence). V lost 2 bases to trimming and J lost 1 base, with 8 bases between them. This CDR3 is CAWSPGVQETQYF. The CDR3, as DNA: TGTGCCTGGAGTCCCGGGGTCCAAGAGACCCAGTACTTC.

In DNA form, the CDR3 reads TGTGCCAGCAGTTACCCAACAGGGTCTAGCGGTCAGCCCCAGCATTTT. Its protein is CASSYPTGSSGQPQHF. The V call is TRBV6-2 or TRBV6-3, the J call TRBJ1-5, with D tentatively TRBD1 (6 bases). CDR1 is MNHEY and CDR2 is SVGEGT in the germline V gene. V was trimmed by 2 bases and J by 6 bases, leaving 17 bases between them. The CDR3 is 16 amino acids.